The rows below give T cell receptor beta chains drawn from one sample of a study of T-cell reconstitution after alpha-beta-depleted transplantation in children. TCRdb redid the calling of the PCR reads with MiXCR, one entry per CDR3 protein. The sample consists of approximately 1,000,000 distinct CDR3 sequences, roughly 29% of them appearing once. The sequenced sample was PBMCs, mostly from graft donor cells, obtained 360 days after TCRalphabeta/CD19-depleted stem cell transplant. The receptors derive from a boy in the first two years of life who had a stem cell transplant for SCID, so the T cells may come from the graft donor. CDR3s include the opening cysteine and the closing phenylalanine or tryptophan. Fields, in order: CDR3 protein, D gene, clone size, CDR3 length, J gene, V gene. A D gene is named only where the DNA matches it firmly. The size entry is marked missing in some rows and otherwise reads once, few, many or a size class.

CASSPAGQSYEQYF,.,.,14,TRBJ2-7,TRBV19
CASSLGRVGYGYTF,.,.,14,TRBJ1-2,TRBV12-3/TRBV12-4
CASSAQGWTEAFF,.,.,13,TRBJ1-1,TRBV12-3/TRBV12-4
CSARDPGHAYEQYF,.,few,14,TRBJ2-7,TRBV20-1
CASSYSLTTGADTQYF,.,.,16,TRBJ2-3,TRBV6-5
CSARVSASGGSQYF,TRBD2,.,14,TRBJ2-4,TRBV20-1
CASSPLSTPRLAGFNIQYF,TRBD2,few,19,TRBJ2-4,TRBV5-6
CASSQVWPSEGNEQFF,.,.,16,TRBJ2-1,TRBV14
CASIRIGETEAFF,.,.,13,TRBJ1-1,TRBV11-1
CASSQDSHIIQETQYF,.,.,16,TRBJ2-5,TRBV3-1
CASSLGLAPSYEQYF,TRBD2,few,15,TRBJ2-7,TRBV12-3/TRBV12-4
CASSALKTGGPYNEQFF,TRBD2,.,17,TRBJ2-1,TRBV5-1
CASSLLVPPSTDTQYF,.,.,16,TRBJ2-3,TRBV5-1
CASSSQRLAGAYNEQFF,TRBD2,.,17,TRBJ2-1,TRBV12-3/TRBV12-4
CASTLGGGSEAFF,.,once,13,TRBJ1-1,TRBV12-3/TRBV12-4
CSALGLALPEQFF,TRBD2,.,13,TRBJ2-1,TRBV20-1
CASSPRTGGTANEKLFF,TRBD1,few,17,TRBJ1-4,TRBV12-3/TRBV12-4
CASIVKYRGLSNQPQHF,TRBD1,few,17,TRBJ1-5,TRBV27
CAISELDAQYF,.,few,11,TRBJ2-3,TRBV10-3
CASSFMGAPSYNEQFF,.,.,16,TRBJ2-1,TRBV7-9
CATSSHYRGDTEAFF,TRBD1,.,15,TRBJ1-1,TRBV15
CAIRGTGLYYNEQFF,TRBD1,few,15,TRBJ2-1,TRBV10-3
CASSLQVRYEQYF,.,.,13,TRBJ2-7,TRBV21-1
CATSDRGADTQYF,TRBD1,.,13,TRBJ2-3,TRBV3-1
CASSFSGSGASSYEQYF,.,.,17,TRBJ2-7,TRBV28
CASSYYRLLNEQFF,.,.,14,TRBJ2-1,TRBV6-2/TRBV6-3
CAIGGKGPDLSYEQYF,.,.,16,TRBJ2-7,TRBV10-3
CATSGGGWGGSYNEQFF,.,.,17,TRBJ2-1,TRBV24-1
CASSPGQNTRGYTF,.,.,14,TRBJ1-2,TRBV28
CASSRPGPPNEQFF,.,few,14,TRBJ2-1,TRBV5-6
CASSPLGTGELFF,.,.,13,TRBJ2-2,TRBV7-6
CASSTQGGETQYF,.,few,13,TRBJ2-5,TRBV5-1
CASSQVDSRLYTGELFF,.,.,17,TRBJ2-2,TRBV4-1
CASSQTGRTEAFF,.,many,13,TRBJ1-1,TRBV12-3/TRBV12-4
CSARDLRGAETQYF,.,few,14,TRBJ2-5,TRBV20-1
CASSYPGGGQYEQYF,TRBD2,few,15,TRBJ2-7,TRBV6-5
CASSLEPGVVNEQFF,.,.,15,TRBJ2-1,TRBV5-1
CSASSGFGTDTQYF,.,.,14,TRBJ2-3,TRBV20-1
CASKGGGVGTDTQYF,.,few,15,TRBJ2-3,TRBV28